This entry concerns a single T cell receptor beta chain. Sequencing used immunoSEQ multiplex PCR; TCRdb keeps in-frame clones, though not all of them. The sample yields approximately 170,000 clones, around 74% seen once. The data were taken from a study of blood T cell repertoires in COVID-19. The CDR3 spans 15 residues. V trimming: 1 base; J trimming: 3 bases; junction bases outside the gene matches: 5. Germline V gene lookup returns CDR1 LGHNA and CDR2 YNFKEQ. The V and J genes are TRBV4-2 and TRBJ2-7, with 8 bases identical to TRBD1. The TCR was taken from a woman aged 80 or older with acute or convalescent COVID-19. Sequenced: peripheral blood. The CDR3 loop is CASSQAPDRGYEQYF. The CDR3 DNA reads as TGTGCCAGCAGCCAAGCACCCGACAGGGGCTACGAGCAGTACTTC.